The 13 T cell receptor beta chains reported below all come from one sample, sequenced in a study of cytomegalovirus exposure and HLA in healthy donors. Both 60 Vbeta primers and 13 Jbeta primers went into the PCR. Only in-frame clones appear in the TCRdb table, and some are missing; sequencing was by immunoSEQ multiplex PCR. The sample's table shows approximately 110,000 clones. What was sequenced was PBMCs. The receptor set was obtained from a man aged 50 to 60 in good health and CMV-seronegative.

Turning to this clone: Different DNA sequences within this sample yield the same CDR3. The genes are TRBV29-1 and TRBJ1-1, with 9 bases matching TRBD1. Trimming took 4 bases from V and 8 from J; bases not matched to a gene: 2. The germline gives CDR1 SQVTM, CDR2 ANQGSEA. The CDR3 is 11 amino acids. The CDR3 DNA is TGCAGCGTTGGCGGGACAGGGGAAGCTTTCTTT. Translated: CSVGGTGEAFF.

The J gene is TRBJ2-3, the V gene TRBV9; possible D gene TRBD2, 5 bases. The ends were cut back, 0 bases at V and 7 bases at J, with 9 bases in the middle. Germline CDR1 and CDR2: SGDLS and YYNGEE. The CDR3 consists of 13 residues. CDR3 bases: TGTGCCAGCAGCGTAGATAGGACTCATACGCAGTATTTT. Translating it yields CASSVDRTHTQYF.

The chain joins TRBV28 to TRBJ2-1; TRBD2 matches 10 bases. This CDR3 comprises 14 residues. J was trimmed by 9 bases and V by 5 bases; bases with no gene match: 7. Germline V gives CDR1 MDHEN, CDR2 SYDVKM. CDR3 nucleotides: TGTGCCAGCAGTGTAGCGGGAGGTCGGGGTGAGCAGTTCTTC. This gives the protein CASSVAGGRGEQFF.

J is TRBJ2-3 and V is TRBV7-9; perhaps TRBD2 as D (5 bases). Germline V gene data show CDR1 as SEHNR and CDR2 as FQNEAQ (reference sequence). V was cut by 2 bases and J by 3 bases, with 12 bases left in between. The CDR3 covers 15 residues. The CDR3 loop reads CASSLRLGGTDTQYF. The CDR3 DNA is TGTGCCAGCAGCTTAAGGCTCGGCGGGACAGATACGCAGTATTTT.

The chain has TRBV6-1 and TRBJ1-5, with a weak D call TRBD1 (5 bases). The CDR3 loop spans 15 amino acids. Trimming left V 8 bases short and J 4 bases short, with 18 bases between. Germline CDR1 and CDR2: MNHNS and SASEGT. The chain's CDR3 is CASESGVGGNQPQHF. As DNA, the CDR3 is TGTGCCAGCGAATCGGGGGTCGGCGGAAATCAGCCCCAGCATTTT.

V usage is TRBV6-5 and J usage is TRBJ1-2; 7 nucleotides line up with TRBD1. The CDR3 has 15 amino acids. Germline-derived CDR1 and CDR2 are MNHEY and SVGAGI. Trimming cost V 6 bases and J 0 bases; bases outside gene matches: 7. The CDR3 DNA reads as TGTGCCAGCAGCTTGTCAGGGGGTTCTAACTATGGCTACACCTTC. Amino acids: CASSLSGGSNYGYTF.

This chain connects TRBV30 to TRBJ1-1; tentatively, D is TRBD1 (5 bases). Germline CDR1 and CDR2: GTSNPN and SVGIG (reference sequence). V lost 4 bases and J 1 base, leaving 13 bases between the germline ends. CDR3 length: 14 amino acids. CDR3 sequence reads: CAWTRDGGNTEAFF. The DNA for the CDR3 is TGTGCCTGGACCCGCGACGGGGGGAACACTGAAGCTTTCTTT.

The CDR3 region is CASSLGSTAGGELFF. CDR3 nucleotide sequence: TGTGCCAGCAGCTTAGGTAGCACGGCGGGTGGGGAGCTGTTTTTT. The gene calls are TRBV11-2 and TRBJ2-2, with a tentative D call TRBD2 (5 bases). This CDR3 region has 15 residues. CDR1 is SGHAT and CDR2 is FQNNGV in the germline V gene. Trimming cost V 1 base and J 8 bases, with 14 bases left between them. Variable domain in full (rest from reference TRBV11-2 and TRBJ2-2): EAGVAQSPRYKIIEKRQSVAFWCNPISGHATLYWYQQILGQGPKLLIQFQNNGVVDDSQLPKDRFSAERLKGVDSTLKIQPAKLEDSAVYLCASSLGSTAGGELFFGEGSRLTVL.

The chain recombines TRBV9 with TRBJ1-2; D perhaps matches TRBD1 (6 bases). Germline loops: CDR1 SGDLS, CDR2 YYNGEE. V lost 3 bases and J 0 bases, leaving 15 bases between the germline ends. This CDR3 spans 16 amino acids. The CDR3 here is CASSEGGNGANYGYTF. The CDR3, as DNA: TGTGCCAGCAGCGAAGGGGGAAATGGGGCTAACTATGGCTACACCTTC.

This chain connects TRBV18 to TRBJ2-1; 7 bases map to TRBD2. CDR1 is KGHSH and CDR2 is LQKENI in the germline V gene. This CDR3 contains 18 residues. Trimming at V came to 0 bases and at J to 0 bases, leaving 8 bases not matched to a gene. The CDR3 loop reads CASSPPLTSNHSYNEQFF. CDR3 bases: TGTGCCAGCTCACCACCGTTGACTAGCAACCACTCCTACAATGAGCAGTTCTTC. Full variable domain (outside the CDR3, taken from reference TRBV18 and TRBJ2-1): NAGVMQNPRHLVRRRGQEARLRCSPMKGHSHVYWYRQLPEEGLKFMVYLQKENIIDESGMPKERFSAEFPKEGPSILRIQQVVRGDSAAYFCASSPPLTSNHSYNEQFFGPGTRLTVL.

The rearrangement links TRBV5-8 to TRBJ2-1; D unresolved. Germline CDR1 SGHTS, CDR2 YDEGEE. The CDR3 length is 16 residues. Trimming stripped 0 bases from V and 5 bases from J, with 15 bases between. The CDR3 protein is CASSLELGSGDNEQFF. CDR3 sequence (DNA): TGTGCCAGCAGCTTGGAGCTAGGTTCTGGAGACAATGAGCAGTTCTTC.

This chain joins TRBV20-1 and TRBJ1-1; D unclear. Trimming cost V 7 bases and J 1 base, with 7 bases left between them. The germline gives CDR1 DFQATT, CDR2 SNEGSKA (reference sequence). The CDR3 is 11 amino acids. CDR3 coding DNA: TGCAGTGGGAGTGCGAACACTGAAGCTTTCTTT. It is translated as CSGSANTEAFF.

V and J are TRBV9 and TRBJ2-2; D call uncertain. CDR1 is SGDLS and CDR2 is YYNGEE in the germline V gene. This CDR3 spans 14 amino acids. The V end was cut by 3 bases, the J end by 3 bases, with 9 bases between. The CDR3 loop reads CASSASTYTGELFF. CDR3 sequence (DNA): TGTGCCAGCAGCGCTTCCACTTACACCGGGGAGCTGTTTTTT.